Here is one T cell receptor (beta chain) with its context. Time point here: patch test 1, 2 weeks after DPC sensitization. Treatment here: therapeutic diphenylcyclopropenone sensitization with weekly scalp DPC. The sample belongs to a study of human T cells and chemical hapten exposure. Study processing details: The number of TCRs in each sample had a median of about 96,000 and spanned about 20,000 to 700,000. TCRdb re-analysed the RACE reads in MiXCR, keeping a single row per CDR3 protein. TCRdb, not the original authors, processed these V and J calls. This table holds 180,000 or so distinct CDR3 sequences, roughly 15% found once. This CDR3 is 16 amino acids long. CDR1 SGHNT and CDR2 YENEEA come from the germline V gene. V lost 4 bases to trimming and J lost 4 bases; unmatched junction nucleotides: 7.

The sequence was obtained from a woman in her twenties or thirties with alopecia areata. Some clones in this sample may be carry-over from other donors' samples. The chain couples TRBV11-3 to TRBJ2-2; 9 bases match TRBD2. The material was whole blood, obtained in connection with sensitization to the hapten diphenylcyclopropenone (DPC). The CDR3, as DNA: TGTGCCAGCAGCTCCCAGCGGGGGGATAGCACCGGGGAGCTGTTTTTT. Translated: CASSSQRGDSTGELFF.